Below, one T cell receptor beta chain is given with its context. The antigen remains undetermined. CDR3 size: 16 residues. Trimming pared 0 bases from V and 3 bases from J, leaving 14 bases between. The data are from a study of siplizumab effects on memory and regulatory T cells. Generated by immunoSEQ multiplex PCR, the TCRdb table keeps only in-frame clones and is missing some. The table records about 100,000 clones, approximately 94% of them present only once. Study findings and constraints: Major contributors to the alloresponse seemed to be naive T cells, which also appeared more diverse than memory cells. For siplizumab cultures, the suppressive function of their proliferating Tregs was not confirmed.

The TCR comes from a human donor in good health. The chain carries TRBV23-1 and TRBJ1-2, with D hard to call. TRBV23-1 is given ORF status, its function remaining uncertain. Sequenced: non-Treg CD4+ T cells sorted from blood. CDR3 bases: TGCGCCAGCAGTCAATCGGAGGAACAGAATGACTATGGCTACACCTTC. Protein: CASSQSEEQNDYGYTF.